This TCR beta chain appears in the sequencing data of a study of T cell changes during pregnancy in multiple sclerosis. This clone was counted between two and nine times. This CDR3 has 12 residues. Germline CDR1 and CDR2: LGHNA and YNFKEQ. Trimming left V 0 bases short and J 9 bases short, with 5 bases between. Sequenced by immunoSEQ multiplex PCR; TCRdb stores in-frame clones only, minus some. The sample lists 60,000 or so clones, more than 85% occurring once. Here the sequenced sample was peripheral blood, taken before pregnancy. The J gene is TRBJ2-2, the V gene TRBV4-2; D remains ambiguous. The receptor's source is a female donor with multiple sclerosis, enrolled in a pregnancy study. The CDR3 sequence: CASSQEQRELFF. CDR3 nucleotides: TGTGCCAGCAGCCAAGAACAAAGGGAGCTGTTTTTT.